The clone carrying this T cell receptor beta chain was counted at least ten times. The source of the sample is a study of Graves' ophthalmopathy and Graves' hyperthyroidism. The study amplified TCR beta CDR3 regions using RNA transcripts. HTBI primers were employed in first-round RT-PCR, then a second-round multiplex PCR followed. MiXCR, applied by TCRdb to the multiplex PCR reads, yields one record per CDR3 protein. The table includes roughly 380,000 distinct CDR3 sequences, less than 20% detected once. Other autoimmune disease, uncontrolled infection, pregnancy and lactation led to exclusion. Someone took the PBMCs out of 10 ml of fresh peripheral blood. Per germline, CDR1 MNHNS and CDR2 SASEGT. V lost 4 bases, J lost 1 base, and 5 bases lay in between. This CDR3 has 12 residues.

The chain is built from TRBV6-1 and TRBJ2-7; D gene unclear. This receptor was taken from a woman aged 18-29 years with stable Graves' hyperthyroidism. Sequenced sample: peripheral blood. The CDR3 nucleotides are TGTGCCAGCAGTGGACGGTCCTACGAGCAGTACTTC. It specifies CASSGRSYEQYF.